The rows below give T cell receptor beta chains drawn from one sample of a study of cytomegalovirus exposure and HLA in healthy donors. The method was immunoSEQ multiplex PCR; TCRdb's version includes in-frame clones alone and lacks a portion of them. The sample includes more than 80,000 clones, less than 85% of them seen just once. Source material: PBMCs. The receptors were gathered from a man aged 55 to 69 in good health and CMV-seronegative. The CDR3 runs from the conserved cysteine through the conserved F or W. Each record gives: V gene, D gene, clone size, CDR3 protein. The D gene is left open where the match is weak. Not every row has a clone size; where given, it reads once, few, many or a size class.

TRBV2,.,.,CASRGGVGAFF
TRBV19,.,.,CASSWGTRNNEQFF
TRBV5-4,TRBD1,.,CASSRDRNTEAFF
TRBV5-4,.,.,CASSQTGTPGESGNTIYF
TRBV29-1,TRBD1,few,CSVGDRGNQPQHF
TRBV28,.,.,CASSHPKTLANTGELFF
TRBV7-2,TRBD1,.,CASSLVAGGYTEAFF
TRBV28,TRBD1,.,CASRPNDRGYTEAFF
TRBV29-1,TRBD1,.,CSVRGGQFYNSPLHF
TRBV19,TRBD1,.,CASSKGRKQGADTQYF
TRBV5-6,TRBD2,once,CASSGSGGYQETQYF
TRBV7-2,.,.,CASSRLGGSSTDTQYF
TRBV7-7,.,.,CASSPSSEGQPQHF
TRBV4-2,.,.,CASSQDPGARSGNTIYF
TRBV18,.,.,CASSPPSLSHYGYTF
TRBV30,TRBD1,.,CAWSVPGTGGYEKLFF
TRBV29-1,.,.,CSVKPKLSGELFF
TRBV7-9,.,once,CASSFTGMTEAFF
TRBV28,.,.,CASSLDGGNQPQHF
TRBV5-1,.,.,CASSYQDSTSGELFF
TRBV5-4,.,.,CASSLDGARSTDTQYF
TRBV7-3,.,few,CASSLGSSGNTIYF
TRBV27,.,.,CASTKWGGMNTEAFF
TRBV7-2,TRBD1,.,CASSLGTGKAFF
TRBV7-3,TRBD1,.,CASSFGTGGYNEQFF
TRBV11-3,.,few,CASSLDGGLGYTF
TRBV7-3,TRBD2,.,CASSLGGDYKQFF
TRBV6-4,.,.,CASKQGLNTEAFF
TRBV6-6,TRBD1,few,CASNEGQVYGYTF
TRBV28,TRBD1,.,CASRSGGAGTGELFF
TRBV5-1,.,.,CASSLSTGLGDTQYF
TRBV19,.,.,CASSPFPTVPYEQYF
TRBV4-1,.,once,CASSQDKPGRVHF
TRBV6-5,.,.,CASSLEGTPLYGYTF
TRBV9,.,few,CASSFTGRTDTQYF
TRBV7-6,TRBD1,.,CASSRGQASSYNSPLHF
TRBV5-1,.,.,CASSSGGTLGTQYF
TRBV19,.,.,CASKRSGELYGYTF
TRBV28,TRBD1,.,CASSLYTGGAGYGYTF
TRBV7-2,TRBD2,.,CASSPNQLAGVSYEQYF
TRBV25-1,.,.,CASSEGRQGGQETQYF
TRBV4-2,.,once,CASSQVQGRTDTQYF
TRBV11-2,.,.,CASSRRGGNNEQFF
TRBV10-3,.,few,CAINGALPDTQYF